This TCR beta chain was retrieved from a study of T cell clones after liver transplantation. Across the study: Immunosuppression withdrawal was tried within 2 years after liver transplantation in this trial. Patients counted as tolerant after at least one year off all immunosuppression, enzymes not exceeding twice normal. A pre-transplant mixed lymphocyte reaction with TCRbeta sequencing defined graft-donor-reactive clones followed in post-transplant blood. Whole-study results and caveats: Rather than being deleted, graft donor-reactive T cells may have moved into the graft.

This table comes from immunoSEQ multiplex PCR, and its TCRdb copy is limited to in-frame clones, with some not included. The table records 70,000 to 85,000 clones, approximately 80% of them present only once. The CDR3 covers 12 residues. V dropped 0 bases and J dropped 3 bases, with 2 bases sitting between them. CDR1 and CDR2 (germline): SGHNT, YYREEE (reference sequence). This clone was detected only a few times. Its antigen is as yet unknown. The chain links TRBV5-4 to TRBJ2-3, with unresolved D. The receptor comes from a human donor who received a liver transplant. The source material was CD4+ T cells from blood, sampled before liver transplant. The CDR3 DNA reads as TGTGCCAGCAGCTTGGAGACAGATACGCAGTATTTT. Residues: CASSLETDTQYF.